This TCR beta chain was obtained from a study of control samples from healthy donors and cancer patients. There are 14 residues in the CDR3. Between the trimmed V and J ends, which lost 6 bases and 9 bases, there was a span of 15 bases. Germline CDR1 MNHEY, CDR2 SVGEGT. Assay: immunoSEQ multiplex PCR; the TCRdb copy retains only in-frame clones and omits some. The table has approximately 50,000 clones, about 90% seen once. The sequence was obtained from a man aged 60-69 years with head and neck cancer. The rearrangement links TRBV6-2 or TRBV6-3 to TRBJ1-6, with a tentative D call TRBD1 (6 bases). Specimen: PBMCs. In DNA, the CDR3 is TGTGCCAGCAGCTCCACCCAGGGGATTTCACCCCTCCACTTT. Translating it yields CASSSTQGISPLHF.